The 31 T cell receptor beta chains listed next were all sequenced from one sample in a study of blood T cell repertoires in COVID-19. The repertoire was sequenced with immunoSEQ multiplex PCR; TCRdb's copy has only in-frame clones and lacks some. This table has around 270,000 clones, more than 85% appearing once. Sequenced input: peripheral blood. These receptor sequences come from a man in his forties or fifties with acute or convalescent COVID-19.

A few counts support this clone. The chain employs TRBV2 and TRBJ1-1, with 7 nucleotides matching TRBD1. Unmatched junction bases numbered 8, after V lost 8 bases and J lost 5 bases. CDR1 SNHLY and CDR2 FYNNEI come from the germline V gene. The CDR3 has 13 amino acids. The CDR3 loop reads CASLQGMDTEAFF. CDR3 nucleotides: TGTGCCAGCTTACAGGGGATGGATACTGAAGCTTTCTTT.

J is TRBJ2-7 and V is TRBV4-1; D is unresolved. The CDR3 contains 15 residues. The V gene's germline CDR1 is MGHRA and CDR2 YSYEKL. V was clipped by 1 base and J by 0 bases, with 10 bases between them. CDR3 in DNA: TGCGCCAGCAGCCAAGCAAGATTCAGCTCCTACGAGCAGTACTTC. This translates into CASSQARFSSYEQYF.

The chain recombines TRBV18 with TRBJ2-2; 9 bases line up with TRBD1. This CDR3 has 16 residues. The trim removed 4 bases at V and 2 bases at J, leaving 5 bases unmatched. Germline V CDR1 and CDR2: KGHSH, LQKENI. The CDR3 DNA sequence: TGTGCCAGCTCACGGGACAGGGCGATCAACACCGGGGAGCTGTTTTTT. Translating it yields CASSRDRAINTGELFF.

The genes are TRBV7-6 and TRBJ2-2, with 9 bases lining up with TRBD2. This CDR3 region has 16 residues. Germline-derived CDR1 and CDR2 are SGHVS and FNYEAQ. V shed 5 bases and J 0 bases; nucleotides not matched to a gene: 4. The CDR3 DNA is TGTGCCAGCAGCCTTCGCGGGGGGGCGAACACCGGGGAGCTGTTTTTT. This translates into CASSLRGGANTGELFF.

The chain couples TRBV5-1 to TRBJ2-4, with TRBD1 identical over 7 bases. CDR1 is SGHRS and CDR2 is YFSETQ in the germline V gene. With V trimmed by 3 bases and J by 3 bases, 3 bases remained unmatched. The CDR3 sequence is 14 residues long. DNA for the CDR3: TGCGCCAGCAGCTACGGGACAGACAAAAACATTCAGTACTTC. This encodes CASSYGTDKNIQYF.

The chain recombines TRBV24-1 with TRBJ2-7; D gene unclear. Trimming shortened V by 5 bases and J by 8 bases, and 9 bases separated the two germline ends. The CDR3 is 11 amino acids. Germline V gene data show CDR1 as KGHDR and CDR2 as SFDVKD. CDR3: CATSANDKQYF. In nucleotides, the CDR3 is TGTGCCACCAGTGCTAATGATAAGCAGTACTTC.

The CDR3 loop is CASSPLEGAYGYTF. In nucleotides, the CDR3 is TGTGCCAGCTCACCACTCGAGGGCGCCTATGGCTACACCTTC. This chain uses TRBV18 with TRBJ1-2; D is uncertain. Germline values: CDR1 KGHSH, CDR2 LQKENI. The germline V and J ends were trimmed by 1 base and 4 bases, with 10 bases remaining between them. This CDR3 is built from 14 residues.

The rearrangement links TRBV2 to TRBJ2-2; 10 bases are a match to TRBD2. Per the germline V gene, CDR1 is SNHLY and CDR2 is FYNNEI. J lost 1 base, V lost 4 bases, and 3 bases had no gene match. There are 16 residues in the CDR3. The CDR3 nucleotides are TGTGCCAGCAGTGGTCCTAGCGGGGGGAACACCGGGGAGCTGTTTTTT. Translation gives CASSGPSGGNTGELFF. The full variable domain, completed using reference TRBV2 and TRBJ2-2, is EPEVTQTPSHQVTQMGQEVILRCVPISNHLYFYWYRQILGQKVEFLVSFYNNEISEKSEIFDDQFSVERPDGSNFTLKIRSTKLEDSAMYFCASSGPSGGNTGELFFGEGSRLTVL.

This clone was counted once. The CDR3 DNA is TGTGCCTGGACTAGCGGGGCCCCGAACACCGGGGAGCTGTTTTTT. Protein: CAWTSGAPNTGELFF. The chain has TRBV30 and TRBJ2-2; the match to TRBD2 covers 9 bases. Trimming cost V 4 bases and J 0 bases; bases outside gene matches: 3. The germline CDR1 and CDR2 sequences are GTSNPN and SVGIG (reference sequence). The CDR3 covers 15 residues.

The chain has TRBV25-1 and TRBJ1-4; unclear D gene. V dropped 1 base and J dropped 5 bases, with 17 bases sitting between them. The CDR3 spans 17 residues. Germline CDR1 reads MGHDK; CDR2 reads SYGVNS. CDR3 DNA: TGTGCCAGCAGTGAATGGCCGACACAGAGTCCCAATGAAAAACTGTTTTTT. Its protein product is CASSEWPTQSPNEKLFF.

In its sample, this clone was seen once. The chain couples TRBV5-1 to TRBJ1-2; 9 bases match TRBD1. The V segment lost 0 bases and the J segment 8 bases; nucleotides outside the gene matches: 8. CDR3 length equals 15 residues. CDR1 is SGHRS and CDR2 is YFSETQ in the germline V gene. CDR3 amino acids: CASSLAYGTGYGYTF. CDR3 sequence (DNA): TGCGCCAGCAGCTTGGCATACGGGACAGGGTACGGCTACACCTTC.

As concerns this clone: Other DNA sequences from this sample encode an identical CDR3 as well. CDR3 residues: CASSLGELNSPLHF. CDR3 DNA: TGCGCCAGCAGCTTGGGCGAACTGAATTCACCCCTCCACTTT. The chain recombines TRBV5-1 with TRBJ1-6; D remains unclear. The CDR3 totals 14 residues. With 0 bases removed from V and 7 bases from J, the gap between germline ends came to 8 bases. Germline V lookup: CDR1 SGHRS, CDR2 YFSETQ.

This chain uses TRBV4-1 with TRBJ2-1; no reliable D call. V shed 0 bases and J shed 10 bases, with 10 bases lying between them. In germline, CDR1 is MGHRA, CDR2 YSYEKL. This CDR3 is built from 13 residues. The CDR3 is CASSQDRVREQFF. CDR3 bases: TGCGCCAGCAGCCAAGATCGAGTTAGAGAGCAGTTCTTC.

The rearrangement links TRBV2 to TRBJ1-1; 10 bases map to TRBD1. V was pared by 5 bases and J by 5 bases, with 2 bases of the junction left unmatched. Germline lookup yields CDR1 SNHLY and CDR2 FYNNEI. The CDR3 covers 13 residues. The chain's CDR3 is CASSWDRGTEAFF. The CDR3 DNA reads as TGTGCCAGCAGTTGGGACAGGGGAACTGAAGCTTTCTTT.

The chain links TRBV28 to TRBJ1-5; weak D call: TRBD1 (5 bases). V shed 8 bases and J shed 2 bases, with 16 bases lying between them. The CDR3 has 15 residues. Germline-derived CDR1 and CDR2 are MDHEN and SYDVKM. The CDR3 is CASAPGFWGNQPQHF. As DNA, the CDR3 is TGTGCCAGCGCCCCAGGGTTTTGGGGCAATCAGCCCCAGCATTTT.

The chain carries TRBV27 and TRBJ2-1, with 8 bases aligning to TRBD1. CDR3 length equals 16 residues. Germline values: CDR1 MNHEY, CDR2 SMNVEV (reference sequence). V gave up 5 bases and J gave up 4 bases; unmatched junction bases: 10. The CDR3 here is CASSPIQGAGYNEQFF. The CDR3 DNA follows: TGTGCCAGCAGTCCTATCCAGGGGGCAGGTTACAATGAGCAGTTCTTC.

Notes on this clone: The identical CDR3 is also encoded by other nucleotide sequences in the sample. This chain joins TRBV9 and TRBJ2-3; the D gene is possibly TRBD2 (6 bases). The CDR3 totals 15 residues. V was trimmed by 0 bases and J by 0 bases, leaving 8 bases between them. Germline assignment: CDR1 SGDLS and CDR2 YYNGEE. The CDR3 spells CASSVAGGSTDTQYF. CDR3 DNA: TGTGCCAGCAGCGTAGCTGGGGGGAGCACAGATACGCAGTATTTT.

This chain links TRBV6-4 with TRBJ2-1, with 13 positions matching TRBD2. The CDR3 length is 15 residues. V was clipped by 4 bases and J by 6 bases; unmatched bases: 3. Germline V gene lookup returns CDR1 MRHNA and CDR2 SNTAGT. The CDR3 is CASSVLAGGPNEQFF. CDR3 coding DNA: TGTGCCAGCAGTGTACTAGCGGGGGGGCCCAATGAGCAGTTCTTC.

This clone was detected once. CDR3 protein: CASSPSGGLLYGYTF. CDR3 sequence (DNA): TGTGCCAGCAGCCCGAGTGGGGGACTGTTGTATGGCTACACCTTC. The chain combines TRBV7-6 with TRBJ1-2; weak D call: TRBD1 (5 bases). Germline V lookup: CDR1 SGHVS, CDR2 FNYEAQ. This CDR3 has 15 amino acids. V lost 5 bases and J lost 5, with 18 bases in between. Filled out from reference TRBV7-6 and TRBJ1-2, the complete variable domain reads GAGVSQSPRYKVTKRGQDVALRCDPISGHVSLYWYRQALGQGPEFLTYFNYEAQQDKSGLPNDRFSAERPEGSISTLTIQRTEQRDSAMYRCASSPSGGLLYGYTFGSGTRLTVV.

CDR3 residues: CASSADRGWDEAFF. The CDR3 DNA sequence: TGTGCCAGCAGCGCTGACAGGGGGTGGGATGAAGCTTTCTTT. The rearrangement joins TRBV7-2 to TRBJ1-1; 9 bases are shared with TRBD1. Germline CDR1 is SGHTA and CDR2 is FQGNSA. V gave up 5 bases and J gave up 7 bases; unmatched junction bases: 8. CDR3 length: 14 residues.

This clone was detected only a few times. This sequence joins TRBV27 and TRBJ1-4; 7 nucleotides line up with TRBD1. CDR1 MNHEY and CDR2 SMNVEV come from the germline V gene (reference sequence). Trimming removed 5 bases from V and 4 bases from J; junction bases left unmatched: 7. The CDR3 is 15 amino acids. The CDR3 coding sequence is TGTGCCAGCAGTGACATTGGGACAGTTAATGAAAAACTGTTTTTT. This encodes CASSDIGTVNEKLFF.

V usage is TRBV7-9 and J usage is TRBJ1-3; D remains unclear. The CDR3 has 15 residues. Trimming took 5 bases from V and 0 from J, leaving 11 bases between them. The germline V gene encodes CDR1 SEHNR and CDR2 FQNEAQ (reference sequence). DNA of the CDR3: TGTGCCAGCAGCCTTACAGCTTTCTCTGGAAACACCATATATTTT. Encoded protein: CASSLTAFSGNTIYF.

This clone was observed a few times. The V gene is TRBV6-5, the J gene TRBJ1-6, with D maybe TRBD1 (6 bases). Per germline, CDR1 MNHEY and CDR2 SVGAGI. The CDR3 consists of 14 residues. The ends were cut back, 1 base at V and 12 bases at J, with 13 bases in the middle. Written as DNA, the CDR3 is TGTGCCAGCAGTTACTACCAGGGGCAGGGACCCCTCCACTTT. This encodes CASSYYQGQGPLHF.

J is TRBJ2-2 and V is TRBV7-6, with 12 bases aligning to TRBD2. Looked up from germline, CDR1 is SGHVS and CDR2 is FNYEAQ. The CDR3 is 16 amino acids. J gave up 8 bases and V 5 bases, and 9 bases lay outside the gene matches. The CDR3 bases are TGTGCCAGCAGCCTTACTAGCGGGGGGAACGTAGGGGAGCTGTTTTTT. Its protein product is CASSLTSGGNVGELFF.

The J gene is TRBJ2-3, the V gene TRBV28; 7 bases match TRBD2. Per germline, CDR1 MDHEN and CDR2 SYDVKM. The CDR3 is 17 amino acids. The V gene end was trimmed by 7 bases and the J gene end by 1 base; junction bases not matched to a gene: 14. The CDR3 here is CASTSPGSGIRTDTQYF. The CDR3 DNA reads as TGTGCCAGCACCTCCCCTGGGAGCGGGATTCGCACAGATACGCAGTATTTT.

DNA of the CDR3: TGTGCCAGCAGTTACGTGGGCACTGGGGAGCAGTTCTTC. Its translation: CASSYVGTGEQFF. J is TRBJ2-1 and V is TRBV6-2 or TRBV6-3; D is unclear. Trimming shortened V by 2 bases and J by 10 bases, and 12 bases separated the two germline ends. Germline-derived CDR1 and CDR2 are MNHEY and SVGEGT. The CDR3 consists of 13 residues.

This chain joins TRBV5-1 and TRBJ2-2; D is undetermined. Trimming pared 0 bases from V and 7 bases from J, leaving 10 bases between. The CDR3 is made up of 14 amino acids. Germline V gene data show CDR1 as SGHRS and CDR2 as YFSETQ. CDR3 DNA: TGCGCCAGCAGCTTGGAACAACGAAACGGGGAGCTGTTTTTT. This gives the protein CASSLEQRNGELFF.

The rearrangement links TRBV19 to TRBJ2-2; TRBD2 agrees at 7 bases. CDR1 and CDR2 (germline): LNHDA, SQIVND (reference sequence). V was pared by 3 bases and J by 1 base, with 5 bases of the junction left unmatched. The CDR3 has 16 amino acids. This chain's CDR3 is CASSILGGGNTGELFF. CDR3 in DNA: TGTGCCAGTAGTATCTTGGGCGGGGGGAACACCGGGGAGCTGTTTTTT.

The rearrangement links TRBV4-1 to TRBJ1-5; D uncertain. Germline-derived CDR1 and CDR2 are MGHRA and YSYEKL. This CDR3 has 18 amino acids. V was pared by 0 bases and J by 4 bases, with 19 bases between. The CDR3 nucleotides are TGCGCCAGCAGCCAAGATCCATTCCAGGAAGTCCCAAATCAGCCCCAGCATTTT. Translation: CASSQDPFQEVPNQPQHF.

The chain joins TRBV6-1 to TRBJ1-3; 7 bases map to TRBD1. CDR3 length: 16 amino acids. With 4 bases clipped from V and 3 bases from J, the junction kept 9 bases outside the gene matches. Looked up from germline, CDR1 is MNHNS and CDR2 is SASEGT. The DNA for the CDR3 is TGTGCCAGCAGTGCAAATGGACAGGTCTATGGAAACACCATATATTTT. Protein sequence: CASSANGQVYGNTIYF.

V and J are TRBV19 and TRBJ1-1, with D possibly matching TRBD1 (5 bases). This CDR3 comprises 16 residues. V was cut by 1 base and J by 3 bases, with 15 bases left in between. CDR1 is LNHDA, CDR2 SQIVND, per germline (reference sequence). The CDR3 loop reads CASSIVGGAWDTEAFF. In DNA, the CDR3 is TGTGCCAGTAGTATAGTTGGCGGGGCCTGGGACACTGAAGCTTTCTTT.